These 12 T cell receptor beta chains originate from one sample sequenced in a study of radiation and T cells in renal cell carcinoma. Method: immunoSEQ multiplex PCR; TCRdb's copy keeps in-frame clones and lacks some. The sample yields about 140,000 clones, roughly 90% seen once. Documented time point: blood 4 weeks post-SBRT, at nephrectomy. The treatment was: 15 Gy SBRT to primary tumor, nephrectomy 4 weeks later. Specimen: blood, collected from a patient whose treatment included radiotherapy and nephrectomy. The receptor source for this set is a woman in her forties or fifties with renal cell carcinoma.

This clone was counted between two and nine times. The CDR3 is CASSLGALGEQYF. DNA for the CDR3: TGTGCCAGCAGCTTAGGAGCCCTTGGCGAGCAGTACTTC. The V call is TRBV7-2, the J call TRBJ2-7; no firm D call. The CDR3 covers 13 residues. Germline V gene data show CDR1 as SGHTA and CDR2 as FQGNSA. Trimming removed 1 base at V and 6 bases at J, with 10 bases between. The full variable domain, rest sourced from reference TRBV7-2 and TRBJ2-7, is GAGVSQSPSNKVTEKGKDVELRCDPISGHTALYWYRQSLGQGLEFLIYFQGNSAPDKSGLPSDRFSAERTGGSVSTLTIQRTQQEDSAVYLCASSLGALGEQYFGPGTRLTVT.

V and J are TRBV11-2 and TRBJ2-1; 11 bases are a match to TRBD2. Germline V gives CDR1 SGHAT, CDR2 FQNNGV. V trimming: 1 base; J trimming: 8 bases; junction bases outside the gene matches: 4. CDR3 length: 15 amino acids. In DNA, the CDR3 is TGTGCCAGCAGCTTAGGGGGACTAGCGGTCGATGAGCAGTTCTTC. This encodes CASSLGGLAVDEQFF.

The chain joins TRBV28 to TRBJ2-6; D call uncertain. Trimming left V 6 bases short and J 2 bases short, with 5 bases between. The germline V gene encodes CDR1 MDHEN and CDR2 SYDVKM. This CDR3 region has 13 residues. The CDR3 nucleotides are TGTGCCAGCAGGGTCCCTGGGGCCAACGTCCTGACTTTC. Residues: CASRVPGANVLTF.

CDR3 sequence (DNA): TGTGCCAGCAGCCGTAAAGGGGTTCCCTATGTTGAAAAACTGTTTTTT. The encoded protein is CASSRKGVPYVEKLFF. The chain links TRBV13 to TRBJ1-4; D possibly corresponds to TRBD1 (5 bases). This CDR3 has 16 residues. V was clipped by 5 bases and J by 7 bases, with 20 bases between them. Germline V gives CDR1 PRHDT, CDR2 FYEKMQ (reference sequence).

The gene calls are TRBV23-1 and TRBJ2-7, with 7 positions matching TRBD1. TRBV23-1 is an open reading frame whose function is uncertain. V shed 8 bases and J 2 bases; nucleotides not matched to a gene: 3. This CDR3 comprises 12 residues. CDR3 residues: CASLQGTYEQYF. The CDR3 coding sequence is TGCGCCAGCCTACAGGGGACCTACGAGCAGTACTTC.

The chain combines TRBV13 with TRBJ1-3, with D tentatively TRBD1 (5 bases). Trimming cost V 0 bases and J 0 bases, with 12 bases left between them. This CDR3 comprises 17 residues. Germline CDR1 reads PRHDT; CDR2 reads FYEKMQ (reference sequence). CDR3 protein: CASSLGRRGHSGNTIYF. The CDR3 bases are TGTGCCAGCAGCTTAGGACGGCGGGGCCACTCTGGAAACACCATATATTTT.

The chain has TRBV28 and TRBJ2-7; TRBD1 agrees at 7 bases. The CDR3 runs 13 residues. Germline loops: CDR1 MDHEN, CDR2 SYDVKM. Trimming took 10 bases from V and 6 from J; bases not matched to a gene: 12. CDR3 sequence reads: CATRQGQSGEQYF. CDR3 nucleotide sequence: TGTGCCACCCGCCAGGGACAGTCTGGCGAGCAGTACTTC.

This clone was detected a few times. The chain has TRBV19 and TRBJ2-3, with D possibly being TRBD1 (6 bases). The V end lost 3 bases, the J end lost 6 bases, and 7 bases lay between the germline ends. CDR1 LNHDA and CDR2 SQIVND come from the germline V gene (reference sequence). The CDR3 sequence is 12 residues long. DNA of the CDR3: TGTGCCAGTAGTATGGGGGCGGATACGCAGTATTTT. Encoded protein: CASSMGADTQYF.

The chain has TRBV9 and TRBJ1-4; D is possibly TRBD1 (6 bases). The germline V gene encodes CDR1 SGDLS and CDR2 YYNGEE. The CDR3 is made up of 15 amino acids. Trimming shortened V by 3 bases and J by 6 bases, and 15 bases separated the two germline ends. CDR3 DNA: TGTGCCAGCAGCGCCCGTGTGGGGGCCGATGAAAAACTGTTTTTT. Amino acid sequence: CASSARVGADEKLFF. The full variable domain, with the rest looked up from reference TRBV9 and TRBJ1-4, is DSGVTQTPKHLITATGQRVTLRCSPRSGDLSVYWYQQSLDQGLQFLIQYYNGEERAKGNILERFSAQQFPDLHSELNLSSLELGDSALYFCASSARVGADEKLFFGSGTQLSVL.

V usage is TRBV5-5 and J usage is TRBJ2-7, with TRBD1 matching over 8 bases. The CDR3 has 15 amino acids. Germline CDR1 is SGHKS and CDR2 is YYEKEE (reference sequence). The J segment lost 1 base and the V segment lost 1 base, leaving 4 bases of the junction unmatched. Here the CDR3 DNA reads TGTGCCAGCAGCTTGTTGGGGACAGGTTCCTACGAGCAGTACTTC. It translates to CASSLLGTGSYEQYF.

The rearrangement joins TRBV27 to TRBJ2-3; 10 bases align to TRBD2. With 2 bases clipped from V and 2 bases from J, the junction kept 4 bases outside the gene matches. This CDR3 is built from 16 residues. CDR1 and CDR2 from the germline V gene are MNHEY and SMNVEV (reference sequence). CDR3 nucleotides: TGTGCCAGCAGTTTAACTAGCGGGGCCTACACAGATACGCAGTATTTT. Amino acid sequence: CASSLTSGAYTDTQYF.

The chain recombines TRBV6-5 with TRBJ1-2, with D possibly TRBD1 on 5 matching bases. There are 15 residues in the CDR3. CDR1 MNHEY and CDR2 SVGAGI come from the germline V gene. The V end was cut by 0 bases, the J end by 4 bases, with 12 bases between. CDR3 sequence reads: CASSYSMAGSYGYTF. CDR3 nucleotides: TGTGCCAGCAGTTACTCTATGGCAGGGAGCTATGGCTACACCTTC.